The clone carrying this TCR beta chain was seen many times. Its specificity is unknown. This CDR3 is built from 16 residues. V lost 4 bases and J 1 base, leaving 14 bases between the germline ends. TCRdb re-called the reads through MiXCR, storing one row per CDR3 protein. The data contain 300,000 to 400,000 distinct CDR3 sequences, just under 30% of them singletons. This entry comes from a study of T cell repertoires in cytomegalovirus infection. Study overall: Selection of CMV epitopes for the study included recently identified HLA-C-restricted and well-studied HLA-B-restricted ones. Both a matching HLA type and CMV infection were indicated by public TCR beta signatures. Points from the study as a whole: The ex vivo response showed dominance by HLA-C-restricted CMV-specific TCR beta clonotypes. Summed public TCR beta family frequency identified CMV carriers bearing the relevant HLA.

Sequenced material: cultured PBMCs, taken from culture after CMV antigen stimulation. The chain recombines TRBV12-3 or TRBV12-4 with TRBJ1-5; possibly TRBD1 for D (5 bases). The receptor was isolated from a human donor in good health (CMV status not recorded). Some clones in this sample may be carry-over from other donors' samples. DNA for the CDR3: TGTGCCAGCAGTTCAGGTTCAGGGAGAAGCAATCAGCCCCAGCATTTT. Amino acid sequence: CASSSGSGRSNQPQHF.